This T cell receptor (beta chain) was profiled in a study of blood T cell repertoires in COVID-19. About the research overall: The origin of the acute and convalescent COVID-19 samples was the United States, Italy and Spain. Nucleic acid was either cDNA or gDNA, and it came from T cells, B-cell-depleted T cells, or PBMCs.

Source study methods: Estimates of nucleated cell counts were drawn from the amplification of reference gene primers. Measured with immunoSEQ multiplex PCR; TCRdb has only the in-frame clones, and not every one. The V and J calls and clone size were taken over from that table, and D and trimming were inferred from the DNA. This table holds more than 95,000 clones, 84% found once. The CDR3 loop spans 16 amino acids. Trimming took 2 bases from V and 0 from J, leaving 12 bases between them. Germline CDR1 reads SGHTS; CDR2 reads YDEGEE. The chain has TRBV5-8 and TRBJ1-5, with a possible D match to TRBD1 (5 bases). This TCR was recovered from a human donor in a cohort sampled during active COVID-19. The sequenced sample was peripheral blood. The chain's CDR3 is CASSFKTEYSNQPQHF. DNA of the CDR3: TGTGCCAGCAGCTTCAAGACAGAATATAGCAATCAGCCCCAGCATTTT.